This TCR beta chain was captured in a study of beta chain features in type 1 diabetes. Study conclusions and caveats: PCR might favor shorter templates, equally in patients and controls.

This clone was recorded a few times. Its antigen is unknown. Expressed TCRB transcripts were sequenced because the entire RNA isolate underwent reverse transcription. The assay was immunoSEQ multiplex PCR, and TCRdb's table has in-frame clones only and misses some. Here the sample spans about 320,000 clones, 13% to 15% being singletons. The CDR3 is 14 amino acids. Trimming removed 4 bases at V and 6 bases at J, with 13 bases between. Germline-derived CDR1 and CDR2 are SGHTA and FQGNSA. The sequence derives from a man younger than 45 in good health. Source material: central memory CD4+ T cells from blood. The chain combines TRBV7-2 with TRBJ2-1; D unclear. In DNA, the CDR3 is TGTGCCAGCAGCTCCCCCTCTGGATCCAATGAGCAGTTCTTC. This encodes CASSSPSGSNEQFF.